This T cell receptor beta chain originates from a study of OX40 agonist ivuxolimab in advanced cancers. Study summary: Participants averaged roughly 57 years of age (range roughly 23 to 79) and were around 80% male. Treatment received earlier with anti-PD-1, anti-PD-L1 or anti-CTLA-4 agents was allowed, and 40% had some. The study reported partial responses in three patients: one hepatocellular carcinoma, two cutaneous melanoma. Study-wide results and caveats: Low clonal expansion, among the lowest seen, marked partial responders at 0.1-3.0 mg/kg.

About this clone itself: As yet, its antigen is unknown.

The V and J ends lost 2 bases and 0 bases respectively, with 11 bases between them. The germline V gene encodes CDR1 PRHDT and CDR2 FYEKMQ (reference sequence). This CDR3 has 15 residues. The repertoire was sequenced with immunoSEQ multiplex PCR; TCRdb's copy has only in-frame clones and lacks some. The sample carries about 22,000 clones, 88% recorded once. Sequenced material: CD4+ or CD8+ T cells sorted from blood, taken in a trial of the OX40 agonist ivuxolimab. The chain joins TRBV13 to TRBJ2-7; D is possibly TRBD2 (7 bases). This receptor was taken from an adult with an advanced solid tumor such as melanoma, head and neck, liver or kidney cancer. CDR3 region: CASSLLGGASYEQYF. Here the CDR3 DNA reads TGTGCCAGCAGCTTACTGGGGGGGGCCTCCTACGAGCAGTACTTC.